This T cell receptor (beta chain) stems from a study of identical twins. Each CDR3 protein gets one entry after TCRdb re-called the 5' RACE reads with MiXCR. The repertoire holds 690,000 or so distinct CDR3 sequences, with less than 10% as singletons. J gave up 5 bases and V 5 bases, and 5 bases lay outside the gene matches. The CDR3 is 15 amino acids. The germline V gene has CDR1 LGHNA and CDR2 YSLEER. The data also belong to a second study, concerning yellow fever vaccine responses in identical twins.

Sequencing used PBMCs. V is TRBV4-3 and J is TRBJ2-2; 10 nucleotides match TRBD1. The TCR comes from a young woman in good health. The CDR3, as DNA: TGCGCCAGCAGCGTGGGGACAGGGGCGACCGGGGAGCTGTTTTTT. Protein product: CASSVGTGATGELFF.